The clone carrying this T cell receptor beta chain turned up a few times. The antigen is not known. This sample is part of a study of blood T cells in healthy people across ages. Whole-study results and caveats: Diversity was higher, and naive CD4+ cells more numerous, in long-lived donors than in aged donors.

Per sample, extraction of total RNA gave at least 5.5 micrograms in every case. The use of a sample-barcoded 5' primer and a J-beta primer mix characterized a second PCR of roughly 7 to 12 cycles. TCRdb reprocessed the 5' RACE reads with MiXCR, giving one entry per CDR3 protein. Among 1,800,000 or so distinct CDR3 sequences listed, approximately 40% were seen once. Germline values: CDR1 LGHNA, CDR2 YSLEER. V was pared by 1 base and J by 3 bases, with 14 bases of the junction left unmatched. The CDR3 spans 18 residues. This TCR came from a human donor in good health. Specimen: blood. The chain employs TRBV4-3 and TRBJ2-7; 8 positions agree with TRBD2. The CDR3 nucleotides are TGCGCCAGCAGCCAAGCCCTGAGGGCGGGGGGCGTTCGCTACGAGCAGTACTTC. Translation gives CASSQALRAGGVRYEQYF.